This record concerns one T cell receptor beta chain sequence. This sample stems from a study of blood T cell repertoires in COVID-19. Study background: PBMCs, B-cell-depleted T cells, or T cells provided the cDNA or gDNA that made up the material.

Authors' data handling: It was from reference gene primer amplification that nucleated cell counts were estimated. The table came from immunoSEQ multiplex PCR; TCRdb's copy has only in-frame clones and leaves some out. Clonal size and the V and J genes are those of that table, whereas D and trimming came from the DNA. This table holds 150,000 to 200,000 clones, 75% to 90% found once. Cohort 3 recovered donors had two negative PCRs, clearance, or symptom resolution. This TCR derives from a woman aged 25 to 39 who had recovered from COVID-19. The sequenced material came from PBMCs or T cells enriched from blood (not recorded which).

The CDR3 bases are TGTGCCAGCAGCTCCGGGTCTAGACTCACGGGGCAGTACTTC. It yields the protein CASSSGSRLTGQYF. The chain joins TRBV7-9 to TRBJ2-7, with unresolved D. The CDR3 runs to 14 residues. V was pared by 4 bases and J by 9 bases, with 19 bases between. CDR1 SEHNR and CDR2 FQNEAQ come from the germline V gene (reference sequence).